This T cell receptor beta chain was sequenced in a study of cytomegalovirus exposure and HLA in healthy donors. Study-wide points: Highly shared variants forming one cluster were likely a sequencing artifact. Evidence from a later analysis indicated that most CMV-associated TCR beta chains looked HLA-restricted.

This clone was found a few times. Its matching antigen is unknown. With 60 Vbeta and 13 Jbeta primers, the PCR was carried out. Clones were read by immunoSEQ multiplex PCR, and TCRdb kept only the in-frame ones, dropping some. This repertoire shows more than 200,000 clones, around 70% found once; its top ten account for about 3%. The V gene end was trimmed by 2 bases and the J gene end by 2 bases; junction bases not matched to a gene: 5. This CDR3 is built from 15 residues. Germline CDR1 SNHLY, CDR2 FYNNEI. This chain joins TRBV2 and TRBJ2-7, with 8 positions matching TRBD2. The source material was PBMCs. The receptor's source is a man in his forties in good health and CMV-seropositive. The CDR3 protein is CASSESGGEPYEQYF. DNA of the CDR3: TGTGCCAGCAGTGAATCGGGAGGGGAACCCTACGAGCAGTACTTC.